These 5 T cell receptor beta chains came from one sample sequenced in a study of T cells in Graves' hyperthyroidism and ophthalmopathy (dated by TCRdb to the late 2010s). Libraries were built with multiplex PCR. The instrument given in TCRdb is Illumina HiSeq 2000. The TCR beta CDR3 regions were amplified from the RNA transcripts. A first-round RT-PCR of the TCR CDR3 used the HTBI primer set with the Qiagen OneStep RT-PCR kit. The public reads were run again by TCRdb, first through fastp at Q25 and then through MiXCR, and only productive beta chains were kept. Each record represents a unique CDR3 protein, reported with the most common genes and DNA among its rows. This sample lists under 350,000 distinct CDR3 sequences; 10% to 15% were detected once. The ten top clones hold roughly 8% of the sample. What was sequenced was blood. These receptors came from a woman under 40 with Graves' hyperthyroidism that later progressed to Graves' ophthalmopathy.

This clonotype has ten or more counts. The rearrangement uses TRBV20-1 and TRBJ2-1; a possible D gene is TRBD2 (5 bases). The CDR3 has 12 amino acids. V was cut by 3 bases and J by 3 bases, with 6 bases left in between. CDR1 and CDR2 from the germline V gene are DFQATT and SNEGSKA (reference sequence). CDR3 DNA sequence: TGCAGTGCTAGCGGGAACTACAATGAGCAGTTCTTC. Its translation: CSASGNYNEQFF.

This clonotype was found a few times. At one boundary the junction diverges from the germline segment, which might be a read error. CDR3 sequence reads: CASSLGTPPPFF. CDR3 sequence (DNA): TGTGCCAGCAGCTTAGGGACTCCACCTCCGTTCTTC. The chain links TRBV12-3 or TRBV12-4 to TRBJ2-1; possible D gene TRBD2, 6 bases. The CDR3 has 12 residues.

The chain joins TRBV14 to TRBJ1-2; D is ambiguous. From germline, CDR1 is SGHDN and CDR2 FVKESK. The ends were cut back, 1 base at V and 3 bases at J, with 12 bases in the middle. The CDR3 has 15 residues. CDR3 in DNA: TGTGCCAGCAGCCAAGTCCCCCCGCCGGACTATGGCTACACCTTC. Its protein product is CASSQVPPPDYGYTF.

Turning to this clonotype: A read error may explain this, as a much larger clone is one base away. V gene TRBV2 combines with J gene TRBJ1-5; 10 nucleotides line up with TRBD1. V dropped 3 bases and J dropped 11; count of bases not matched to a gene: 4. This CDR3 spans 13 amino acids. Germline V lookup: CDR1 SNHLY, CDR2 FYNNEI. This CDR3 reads CASSDGQGVAQHF. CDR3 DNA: TGTGCCAGCAGTGACGGACAGGGGGTAGCCCAGCATTTT.

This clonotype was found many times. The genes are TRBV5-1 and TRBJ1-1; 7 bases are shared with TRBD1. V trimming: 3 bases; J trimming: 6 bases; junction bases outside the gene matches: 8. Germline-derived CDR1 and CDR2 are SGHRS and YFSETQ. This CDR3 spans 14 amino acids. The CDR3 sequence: CASSSATGLSEAFF. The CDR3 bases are TGCGCCAGCAGCTCAGCGACAGGGCTCTCTGAAGCTTTCTTT.